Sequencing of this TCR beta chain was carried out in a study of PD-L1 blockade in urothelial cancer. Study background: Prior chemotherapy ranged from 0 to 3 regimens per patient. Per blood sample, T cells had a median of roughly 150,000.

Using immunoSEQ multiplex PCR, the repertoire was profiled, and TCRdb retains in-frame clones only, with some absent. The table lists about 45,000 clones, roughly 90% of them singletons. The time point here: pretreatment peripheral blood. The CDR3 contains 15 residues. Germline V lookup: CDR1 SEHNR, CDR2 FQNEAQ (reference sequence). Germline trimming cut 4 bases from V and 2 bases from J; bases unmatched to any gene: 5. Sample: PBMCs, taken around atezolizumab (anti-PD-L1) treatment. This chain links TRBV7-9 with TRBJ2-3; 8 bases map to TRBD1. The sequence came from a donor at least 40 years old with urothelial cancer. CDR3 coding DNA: TGTGCCAGCAGCTACCACAGGGGGAACACAGATACGCAGTATTTT. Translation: CASSYHRGNTDTQYF.